In this sample, the clone carrying this TCR delta chain is large. Different DNA sequences within this sample yield the same CDR3. The V and J ends lost 3 bases and 0 bases, in that order; junction bases with no gene match: 2. This CDR3 contains 17 residues. The V gene's germline CDR1 is GEAIGNYY and CDR2 EKD. These data are taken from a study of gamma-delta chains in newborns, infants, children. Study in general: Microbial exposure reportedly drives polyclonal innate γδ T cell expansion after birth.

TCRdb reanalysed the reads via CATT. The table has about 4,100 delta-chain clones, under 0.7% seen once. The sequence was collected from a child who was a newborn, infant or young child, either healthy, febrile or measles-vaccinated (not recorded which). The rearrangement uses TRDV2 and TRDJ3; 9 nucleotides match TRDD3. The source material was blood. CDR3: CACDVLGDSWDTRQMFF. The CDR3 DNA reads as TGTGCCTGTGACGTACTGGGGGACTCCTGGGACACCCGACAGATGTTTTTC.